This T cell receptor (beta chain) was profiled in a study of technical replicates of blood from a few donors. Clones were read by immunoSEQ multiplex PCR, and TCRdb kept only the in-frame ones, dropping some. Of 60,000 to 80,000 clones listed, approximately 90% are singletons. V shed 0 bases and J 4 bases; nucleotides not matched to a gene: 7. The CDR3 is 16 amino acids. Germline CDR1 reads LGHNA; CDR2 reads YSLEER. The sequence was obtained from a human donor in good health. Some clones in this sample may be carry-over from other donors' samples. Sequenced sample: PBMCs. The gene calls are TRBV4-3 and TRBJ2-5; 8 nucleotides agree with TRBD2. The CDR3 spells CASSQEPALAGETQYF. The CDR3 region has the DNA TGCGCCAGCAGCCAAGAACCGGCGCTAGCGGGAGAGACCCAGTACTTC.